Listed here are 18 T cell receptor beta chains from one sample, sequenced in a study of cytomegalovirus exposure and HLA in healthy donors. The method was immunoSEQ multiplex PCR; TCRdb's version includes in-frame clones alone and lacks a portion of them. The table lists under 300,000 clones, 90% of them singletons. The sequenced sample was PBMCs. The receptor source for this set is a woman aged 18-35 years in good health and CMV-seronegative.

CDR3 DNA: TGTGCCAGCAGCTTAGCTGAGATGGTCGGGAACGAGCAGTACTTC. Its translation is CASSLAEMVGNEQYF. V gene TRBV7-2 combines with J gene TRBJ2-7, with D possibly TRBD2 on 5 matching bases. V gave up 0 bases and J gave up 5 bases, with 14 bases separating them. CDR3 length equals 15 residues. Germline V lookup: CDR1 SGHTA, CDR2 FQGNSA.

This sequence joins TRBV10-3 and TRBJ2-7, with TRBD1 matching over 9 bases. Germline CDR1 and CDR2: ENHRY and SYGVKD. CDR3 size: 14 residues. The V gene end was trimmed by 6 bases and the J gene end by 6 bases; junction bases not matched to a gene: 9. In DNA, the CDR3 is TGTGCCATCAGCTGGGGGACAGGGAGGTCCGAGCAGTACTTC. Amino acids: CAISWGTGRSEQYF.

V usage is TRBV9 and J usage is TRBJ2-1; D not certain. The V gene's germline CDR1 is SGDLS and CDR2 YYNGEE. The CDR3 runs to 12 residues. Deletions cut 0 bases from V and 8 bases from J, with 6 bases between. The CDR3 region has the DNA TGTGCCAGCAGCGTAGTCGCGGATGAGCAGTTCTTC. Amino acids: CASSVVADEQFF.

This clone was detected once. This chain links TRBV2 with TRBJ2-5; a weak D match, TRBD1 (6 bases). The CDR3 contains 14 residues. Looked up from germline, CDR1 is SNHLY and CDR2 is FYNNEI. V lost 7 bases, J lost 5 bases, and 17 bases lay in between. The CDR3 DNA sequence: TGTGCCAGCACCTTGACAGGAGTGCGGGAGACCCAGTACTTC. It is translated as CASTLTGVRETQYF.

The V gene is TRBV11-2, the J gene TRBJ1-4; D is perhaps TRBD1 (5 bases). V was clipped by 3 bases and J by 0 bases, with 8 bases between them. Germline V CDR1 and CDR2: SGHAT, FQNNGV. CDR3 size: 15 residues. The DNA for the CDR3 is TGTGCCAGCAGCTTCTCGGGGGCAACTAATGAAAAACTGTTTTTT. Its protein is CASSFSGATNEKLFF.

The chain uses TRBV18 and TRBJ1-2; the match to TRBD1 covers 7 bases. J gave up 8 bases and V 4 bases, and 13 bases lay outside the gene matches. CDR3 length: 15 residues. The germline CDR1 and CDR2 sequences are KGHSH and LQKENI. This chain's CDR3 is CASSLPPDRDNGYTF. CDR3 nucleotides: TGTGCCAGCTCACTACCTCCCGACAGGGACAACGGCTACACCTTC.

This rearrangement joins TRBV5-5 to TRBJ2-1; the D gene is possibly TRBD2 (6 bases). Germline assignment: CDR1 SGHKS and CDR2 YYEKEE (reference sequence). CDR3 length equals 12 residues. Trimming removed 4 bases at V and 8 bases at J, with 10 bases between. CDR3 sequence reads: CASSDGTHEQFF. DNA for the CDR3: TGTGCCAGCAGCGACGGGACTCATGAGCAGTTCTTC.

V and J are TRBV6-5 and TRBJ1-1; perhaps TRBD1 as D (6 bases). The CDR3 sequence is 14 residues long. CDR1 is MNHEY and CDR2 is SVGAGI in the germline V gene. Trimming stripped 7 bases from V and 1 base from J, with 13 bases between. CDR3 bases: TGTGCCAGCATCGGGGGGCGGAGGAACACTGAAGCTTTCTTT. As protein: CASIGGRRNTEAFF.

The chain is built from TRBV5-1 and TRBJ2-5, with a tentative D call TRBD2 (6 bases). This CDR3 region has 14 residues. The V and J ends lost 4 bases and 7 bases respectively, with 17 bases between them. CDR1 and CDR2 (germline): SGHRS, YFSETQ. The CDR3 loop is CASSPAEEGRTQYF. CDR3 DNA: TGCGCCAGCAGCCCGGCCGAGGAGGGTCGGACCCAGTACTTC.

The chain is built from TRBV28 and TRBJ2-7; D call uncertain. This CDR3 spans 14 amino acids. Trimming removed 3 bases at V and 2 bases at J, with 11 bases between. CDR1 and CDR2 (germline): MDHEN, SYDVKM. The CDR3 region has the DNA TGTGCCAGCAGTTTTATAGGCAGGACCTACGAGCAGTACTTC. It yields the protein CASSFIGRTYEQYF.

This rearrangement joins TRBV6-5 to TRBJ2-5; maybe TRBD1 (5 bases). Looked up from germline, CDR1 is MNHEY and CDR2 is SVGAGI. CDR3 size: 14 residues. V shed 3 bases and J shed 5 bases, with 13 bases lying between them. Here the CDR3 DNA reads TGTGCCAGCAGTTATCTGCAGGGTCGGGAGACCCAGTACTTC. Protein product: CASSYLQGRETQYF.

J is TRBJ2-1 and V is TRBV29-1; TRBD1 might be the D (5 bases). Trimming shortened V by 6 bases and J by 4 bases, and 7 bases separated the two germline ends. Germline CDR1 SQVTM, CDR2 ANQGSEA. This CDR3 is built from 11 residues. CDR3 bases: TGCAGCGTGACAGTGTACAATGAGCAGTTCTTC. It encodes CSVTVYNEQFF.

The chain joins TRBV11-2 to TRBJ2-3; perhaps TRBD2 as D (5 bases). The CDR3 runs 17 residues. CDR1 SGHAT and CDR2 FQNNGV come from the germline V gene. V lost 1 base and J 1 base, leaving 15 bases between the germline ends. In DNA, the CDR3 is TGTGCCAGCAGCTTAGCCTCGGGTAGGCGGGGCACAGATACGCAGTATTTT. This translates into CASSLASGRRGTDTQYF.

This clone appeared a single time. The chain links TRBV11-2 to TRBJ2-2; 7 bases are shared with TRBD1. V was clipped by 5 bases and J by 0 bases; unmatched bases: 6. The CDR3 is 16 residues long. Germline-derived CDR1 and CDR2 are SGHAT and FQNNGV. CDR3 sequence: CASSPFGTANTGELFF. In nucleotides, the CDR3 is TGTGCCAGCAGCCCATTCGGGACAGCGAACACCGGGGAGCTGTTTTTT.

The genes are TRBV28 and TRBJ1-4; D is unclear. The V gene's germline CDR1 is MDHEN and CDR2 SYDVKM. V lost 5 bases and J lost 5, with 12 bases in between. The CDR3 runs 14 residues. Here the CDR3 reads CASSPRARNEKLFF. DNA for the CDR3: TGTGCCAGCAGTCCGCGGGCCAGAAATGAAAAACTGTTTTTT.

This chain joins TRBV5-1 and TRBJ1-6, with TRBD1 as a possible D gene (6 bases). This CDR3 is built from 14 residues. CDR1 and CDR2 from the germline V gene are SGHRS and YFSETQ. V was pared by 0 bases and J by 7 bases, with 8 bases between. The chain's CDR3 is CASSLDRVNSPLHF. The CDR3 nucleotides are TGCGCCAGCAGCTTGGACAGGGTGAATTCACCCCTCCACTTT.

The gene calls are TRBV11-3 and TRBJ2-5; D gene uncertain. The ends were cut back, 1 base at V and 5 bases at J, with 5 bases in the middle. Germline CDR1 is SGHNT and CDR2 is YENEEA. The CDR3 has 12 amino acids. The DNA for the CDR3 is TGTGCCAGCAGCTTAGGGCCCGAGACCCAGTACTTC. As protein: CASSLGPETQYF.

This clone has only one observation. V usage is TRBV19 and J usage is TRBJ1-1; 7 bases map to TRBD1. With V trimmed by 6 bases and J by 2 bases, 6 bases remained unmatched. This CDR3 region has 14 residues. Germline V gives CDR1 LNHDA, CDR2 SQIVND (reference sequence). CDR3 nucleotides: TGTGCCAGTAGGGGAGACAGGGCCAACACTGAAGCTTTCTTT. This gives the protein CASRGDRANTEAFF.